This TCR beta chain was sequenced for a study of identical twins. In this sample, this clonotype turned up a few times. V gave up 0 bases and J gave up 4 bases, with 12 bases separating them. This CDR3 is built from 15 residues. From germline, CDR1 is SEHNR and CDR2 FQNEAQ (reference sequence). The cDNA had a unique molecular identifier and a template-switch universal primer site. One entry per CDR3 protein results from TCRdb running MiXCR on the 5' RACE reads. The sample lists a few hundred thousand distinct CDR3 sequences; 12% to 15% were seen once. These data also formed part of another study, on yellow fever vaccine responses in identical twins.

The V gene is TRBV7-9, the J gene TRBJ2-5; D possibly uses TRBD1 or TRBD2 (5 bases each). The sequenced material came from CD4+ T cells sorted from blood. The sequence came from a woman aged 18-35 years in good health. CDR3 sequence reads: CASSLAGASVETQYF. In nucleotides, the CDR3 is TGTGCCAGCAGCTTAGCCGGGGCATCGGTAGAGACCCAGTACTTC.